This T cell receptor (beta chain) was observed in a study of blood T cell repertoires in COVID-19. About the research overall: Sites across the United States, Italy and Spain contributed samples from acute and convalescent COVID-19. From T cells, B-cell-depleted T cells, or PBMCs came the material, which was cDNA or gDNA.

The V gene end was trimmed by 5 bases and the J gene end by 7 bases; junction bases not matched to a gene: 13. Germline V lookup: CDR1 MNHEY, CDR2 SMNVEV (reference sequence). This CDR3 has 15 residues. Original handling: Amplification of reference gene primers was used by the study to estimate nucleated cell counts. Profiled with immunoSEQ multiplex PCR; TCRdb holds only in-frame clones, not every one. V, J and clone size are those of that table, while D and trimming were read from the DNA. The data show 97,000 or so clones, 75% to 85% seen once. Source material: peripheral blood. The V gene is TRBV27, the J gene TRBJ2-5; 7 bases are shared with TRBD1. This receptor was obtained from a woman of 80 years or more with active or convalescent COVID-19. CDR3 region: CASSARQGPLGTQYF. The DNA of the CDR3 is TGTGCCAGCAGTGCCAGACAGGGTCCGCTGGGGACCCAGTACTTC.